The next 8 T cell receptor beta chains were all read from a single sample in a study of T cells in Graves' hyperthyroidism and ophthalmopathy. Template material for amplifying TCR beta CDR3 regions consisted of RNA transcripts. The HTBI set primed first-round TCR CDR3 RT-PCR. Each CDR3 protein gets one entry after TCRdb re-called the multiplex PCR reads with MiXCR. Of about 270,000 distinct CDR3 sequences listed, 20% to 25% are singletons. The specimen sequenced was blood. These receptor sequences come from a man under 40 with Graves' ophthalmopathy.

This clonotype was detected ten times or more. The rearrangement uses TRBV11-3 and TRBJ2-3, with 8 bases fitting TRBD2. Unmatched junction bases numbered 10, after V lost 5 bases and J lost 9 bases. The CDR3 has 14 amino acids. CDR1 SGHNT and CDR2 YENEEA come from the germline V gene. The CDR3 loop reads CASSQTSGRSTQYF. The CDR3 DNA follows: TGTGCCAGCAGCCAAACTAGCGGTCGTAGCACGCAGTATTTT.

This clonotype was seen only once. The V call is TRBV10-2, the J call TRBJ1-5; D unclear. V lost 4 bases to trimming and J lost 11 bases, with 15 bases between them. The CDR3 is 13 amino acids. The V gene's germline CDR1 is WSHSY and CDR2 SAAADI. The CDR3: CASSGALVRAQHF. DNA for the CDR3: TGCGCCAGCAGTGGGGCCCTGGTTCGGGCCCAGCATTTT.

Concerning this clonotype itself: It is likely a read error, because the conserved phenylalanine at the end of the CDR3 is missing. J is TRBJ1-6 and V is TRBV30, with a tentative D call TRBD1 (6 bases). Germline V gene sequence: CDR1 GTSNPN, CDR2 SVGIG (reference sequence). The CDR3 runs 15 residues. The V and J ends lost 3 bases and 8 bases respectively, with 17 bases between them. This CDR3 reads CAWRPQGWSDSPLHL. The CDR3 coding sequence is TGTGCCTGGAGACCGCAGGGGTGGTCGGATTCACCCCTCCACCTT.

This clonotype was recorded at least ten times. The chain recombines TRBV7-3 with TRBJ2-3, with D possibly being TRBD1 (6 bases). The CDR3 spans 15 residues. From germline, CDR1 is SGHTA and CDR2 FQGTGA. V lost 4 bases and J 2 bases, leaving 13 bases between the germline ends. The CDR3 region is CASSSGHRSTDTQYF. CDR3 nucleotide sequence: TGTGCCAGCAGCTCGGGACACCGTTCCACAGATACGCAGTATTTT.

In DNA, the CDR3 is TGCGCCAGCAGCTTATTTACCGGGACAGCTCAAGAGACCCAGTACTTC. The encoded protein is CASSLFTGTAQETQYF. The rearrangement uses TRBV5-1 and TRBJ2-5; 7 bases are shared with TRBD1. Germline trimming cut 2 bases from V and 2 bases from J; bases unmatched to any gene: 9. From germline, CDR1 is SGHRS and CDR2 YFSETQ. The CDR3 runs 16 residues.

V and J are TRBV5-1 and TRBJ1-3; D not certain. The CDR3 is 13 amino acids. Germline CDR1 is SGHRS and CDR2 is YFSETQ. Between the trimmed V and J ends, which lost 0 bases and 5 bases, there was a span of 6 bases. CDR3 in DNA: TGCGCCAGCAGCTTGGCCATCCGAAACACCATATATTTT. It is translated as CASSLAIRNTIYF.

V gene TRBV5-1 combines with J gene TRBJ1-6; 9 positions match TRBD1. The V and J ends lost 4 bases and 3 bases, in that order; junction bases with no gene match: 8. The V gene's germline CDR1 is SGHRS and CDR2 YFSETQ. CDR3 length equals 17 residues. For the CDR3, the DNA is TGCGCCAGCAGCCTCACAGGGGGCAACGACTATAATTCACCCCTCCACTTT. This translates into CASSLTGGNDYNSPLHF.

V gene TRBV20-1 combines with J gene TRBJ2-2, with 9 bases identical to TRBD2. CDR1 and CDR2 (germline): DFQATT, SNEGSKA (reference sequence). This CDR3 is 15 amino acids long. V was clipped by 1 base and J by 2 bases; unmatched bases: 2. DNA for the CDR3: TGCAGTGCTAGAGCTAGCGGGGATAACACCGGGGAGCTGTTTTTT. This translates into CSARASGDNTGELFF.